This T cell receptor beta chain derives from a study of cytomegalovirus exposure and HLA in healthy donors. CDR1 is SEHNR, CDR2 FQNEAQ, per germline (reference sequence). The CDR3 spans 14 residues. Trimming left V 5 bases short and J 7 bases short, with 17 bases between. Method: immunoSEQ multiplex PCR; TCRdb's copy keeps in-frame clones and lacks some. Here the sample spans about 130,000 clones, 94% being singletons. The sample was PBMCs. V is TRBV7-9 and J is TRBJ1-2; D ambiguous. This TCR derives from a woman younger than 35 in good health and CMV-seronegative. In nucleotides, the CDR3 is TGTGCCAGCAGCCCCCGGGAAGTTGTAGCTGGCTACACCTTC. Protein product: CASSPREVVAGYTF. The full variable domain, with the rest looked up from reference TRBV7-9 and TRBJ1-2, is DTGVSQNPRHKITKRGQNVTFRCDPISEHNRLYWYRQTLGQGPEFLTYFQNEAQLEKSRLLSDRFSAERPKGSFSTLEIQRTEQGDSAMYLCASSPREVVAGYTFGSGTRLTVV.